This TCR beta chain appears in the sequencing data of a study of blood T cell repertoires in COVID-19. Overall study: Acute-phase and convalescent COVID-19 samples originated in the United States, Italy and Spain. T cells, B-cell-depleted T cells, or PBMCs supplied cDNA or gDNA.

V was pared by 0 bases and J by 4 bases, with 4 bases between. The CDR3 consists of 11 residues. Per the germline V gene, CDR1 is GTSNPN and CDR2 is SVGIG (reference sequence). In the authors' workflow: Reference gene primer amplification in the assay estimated nucleated cell counts. Libraries were prepared by immunoSEQ multiplex PCR; TCRdb keeps only in-frame clonotypes and omits some of them. The V and J calls and clone size are taken from that table; D and trimming were inferred from the DNA. The sample includes about 140,000 clones, roughly 85% seen only once; the top ten take over 4.5%. Sequencing used peripheral blood. This rearrangement joins TRBV30 to TRBJ2-7; D call uncertain. The TCR sequence derives from a human donor in a cohort sampled during active COVID-19. CDR3 nucleotides: TGTGCCTGGAGTGTTTATTACGAGCAGTACTTC. It encodes CAWSVYYEQYF.